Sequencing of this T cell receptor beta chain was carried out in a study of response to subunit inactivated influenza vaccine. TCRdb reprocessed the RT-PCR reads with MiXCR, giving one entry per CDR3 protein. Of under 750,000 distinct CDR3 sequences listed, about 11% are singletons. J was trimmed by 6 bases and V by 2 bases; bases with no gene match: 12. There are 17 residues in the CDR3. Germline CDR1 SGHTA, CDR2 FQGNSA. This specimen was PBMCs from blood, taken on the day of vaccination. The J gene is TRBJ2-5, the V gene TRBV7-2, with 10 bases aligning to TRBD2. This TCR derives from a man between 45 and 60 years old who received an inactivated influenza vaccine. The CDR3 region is CASSLRFASGSPQTQYF. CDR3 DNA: TGTGCCAGCAGCTTACGGTTCGCTAGCGGGAGCCCTCAGACCCAGTACTTC.